The entry below describes one T cell receptor (beta chain). In the library, individual cDNA molecules carried attached unique molecular identifiers. TCRdb fed the 5' RACE reads into MiXCR, producing one record per CDR3 protein. This table holds tens of thousands of distinct CDR3 sequences, roughly an eighth found once. The sample comes from a study of early T cells in non-severe SARS-CoV-2 infection. Study context: It was bulk RNA from unsorted whole blood that was sequenced, and the chains were unpaired.

The CDR3 totals 15 residues. Per germline, CDR1 SGHTA and CDR2 FQGNSA. Trimming pared 6 bases from V and 0 bases from J, leaving 12 bases between. The chain carries TRBV7-2 and TRBJ2-1; D call uncertain. The source material was whole blood. The origin of this receptor is an adult who was a healthcare worker with PCR-confirmed SARS-CoV-2 infection or an uninfected control (not recorded which). The CDR3 sequence is CASRIPGRSYNEQFF. CDR3 nucleotide sequence: TGTGCCAGCAGGATCCCGGGCCGCTCCTACAATGAGCAGTTCTTC.